Below are 30 T cell receptor beta chains sequenced from a single sample in a study of regulatory T cells in long-lasting Graves disease. Time point specified: newly diagnosed GD, antithyroid drugs for less than 3 months. Making the TCR library involved RNA that had been extracted from PBMCs. According to the study, TCR beta libraries were built with iRepertoire HTBI primers and CDR3-region Arm-PCR. Using its own MiXCR run on the multiplex PCR reads, TCRdb lists one record per CDR3 protein. The sample carries about 530,000 distinct CDR3 sequences, 15% to 20% recorded once. This same sample was also part of a study on T cells in Graves' hyperthyroidism and ophthalmopathy.

This specimen consisted of peripheral blood mononuclear cells (PBMCs), obtained at new diagnosis, from a patient treated with antithyroid drugs. The receptors stem from a woman aged 35-65 years with Graves disease.

This clonotype was seen repeatedly, ten times or more. The rearrangement links TRBV5-1 to TRBJ2-4; 10 bases match TRBD2. After removal of 2 bases from V and 7 bases from J, the junction contained 6 bases not matched to a gene. Germline CDR1 is SGHRS and CDR2 is YFSETQ. The CDR3 spans 15 residues. The CDR3, as DNA: TGCGCCAGCAGCTTCTTAGCGGGGGGTACCAACATTCAGTACTTC. This sequence encodes CASSFLAGGTNIQYF.

V usage is TRBV12-3 or TRBV12-4 and J usage is TRBJ2-1, with 8 bases aligning to TRBD1. The CDR3 covers 16 residues. V dropped 4 bases and J dropped 10; count of bases not matched to a gene: 15. The CDR3 nucleotides are TGTGCCAGCAGTTCACTCTACGGGACAGGATCTTACGAGCAGTTCTTC. Translated: CASSSLYGTGSYEQFF.

This chain joins TRBV7-3 and TRBJ1-1; the D gene is possibly TRBD1 (6 bases). The CDR3 is 15 residues long. Trimming left V 5 bases short and J 5 bases short, with 18 bases between. Germline-derived CDR1 and CDR2 are SGHTA and FQGTGA. CDR3 in amino acids: CASSESGTLGTEAFF. The CDR3 DNA sequence: TGTGCCAGCAGCGAATCCGGGACACTCGGGACTGAAGCTTTCTTT. Drawing the rest from reference TRBV7-3 and TRBJ1-1, the complete variable domain is GAGVSQTPSNKVTEKGKYVELRCDPISGHTALYWYRQSLGQGPEFLIYFQGTGAADDSGLPNDRFFAVRPEGSVSTLKIQRTERGDSAVYLCASSESGTLGTEAFFGQGTRLTVV.

This clonotype was seen a few times. This rearrangement joins TRBV11-3 to TRBJ2-1; 10 bases align to TRBD2. This CDR3 has 16 residues. In germline, CDR1 is SGHNT, CDR2 YENEEA. The ends lost 2 bases at V and 6 bases at J; junction bases unmatched: 7. The CDR3: CASSLNPLAGVNEQFF. DNA of the CDR3: TGTGCCAGCAGCTTAAATCCCCTAGCGGGGGTCAATGAGCAGTTCTTC.

In the case of this clonotype: It may be a read error: a sequence one base away is much more abundant. The chain uses TRBV28 and TRBJ2-1, with D possibly matching TRBD2 (5 bases). The CDR3 is 14 residues long. V lost 5 bases and J lost 10, with 18 bases in between. CDR1 MDHEN and CDR2 SYDVKM come from the germline V gene. The CDR3 nucleotides are TGTGCCAGCAGTCCCTGGGCCCTAACGGGGGAGCAGTTCTTC. Translation gives CASSPWALTGEQFF.

This clonotype was observed a single time. The V call is TRBV5-1, the J call TRBJ1-1, with a weak D call TRBD1 (6 bases). CDR3 length equals 14 residues. The ends were cut back, 4 bases at V and 3 bases at J, with 13 bases in the middle. Per the germline V gene, CDR1 is SGHRS and CDR2 is YFSETQ. The DNA for the CDR3 is TGCGCCAGCAGCAATCAGGGGAGGTACACTGAAGCTTTCTTT. This sequence encodes CASSNQGRYTEAFF.

The table lists this clonotype with many counts. The chain employs TRBV28 and TRBJ1-1; maybe TRBD1 (5 bases). The length of the CDR3 is 17 residues. Germline V CDR1 and CDR2: MDHEN, SYDVKM. The V end lost 1 base, the J end lost 3 bases, and 18 bases lay between the germline ends. This chain's CDR3 is CASSLFSGGTSDTEAFF. DNA of the CDR3: TGTGCCAGCAGTTTATTTTCTGGTGGGACTTCGGACACTGAAGCTTTCTTT.

This clonotype turned up a few times. The CDR3, as DNA: TGTGCCAGCAGAAGGGGCCAGGGCAATCAGCCCCAGCATTTT. Translating it yields CASRRGQGNQPQHF. The rearrangement links TRBV2 to TRBJ1-5; weak D call: TRBD1 (5 bases). Trimming cost V 6 bases and J 2 bases, with 11 bases left between them. This CDR3 is 14 amino acids long. From germline, CDR1 is SNHLY and CDR2 FYNNEI.

This sequence joins TRBV6-5 and TRBJ2-1; 16 bases agree with TRBD2. This CDR3 comprises 17 residues. Unmatched junction bases numbered 3, after V lost 0 bases and J lost 7 bases. The V gene's germline CDR1 is MNHEY and CDR2 SVGAGI. The CDR3 nucleotides read TGTGCCAGCAGTTACTCCGGGACTAGCGGGAGGGGGAATGAGCAGTTCTTC. Protein: CASSYSGTSGRGNEQFF.

The CDR3 protein is CASSSTGYNYGYTF. CDR3 in DNA: TGTGCCAGCAGCTCGACAGGATATAACTATGGCTACACCTTC. The rearrangement joins TRBV7-9 to TRBJ1-2, with a possible D match to TRBD1 (6 bases). CDR3 length equals 14 residues. V dropped 4 bases and J dropped 1 base, with 10 bases sitting between them. Germline lookup yields CDR1 SEHNR and CDR2 FQNEAQ (reference sequence).

This clonotype was found many times. This chain links TRBV7-8 with TRBJ1-5; D call uncertain. Trimming shortened V by 2 bases and J by 0 bases, and 14 bases separated the two germline ends. The germline CDR1 and CDR2 sequences are SGHVS and FQNEAQ. The CDR3 loop spans 17 amino acids. The CDR3 here is CASSLLYMSNSNQPQHF. The CDR3 region has the DNA TGTGCCAGCAGCTTACTTTATATGAGTAATAGCAATCAGCCCCAGCATTTT.

Comment on this clonotype: One junction end does not reproduce the germline sequence, and a read error may be involved. This chain uses TRBV12-3 or TRBV12-4 with TRBJ1-1; the D is unclear. The CDR3 runs 13 residues. The CDR3 sequence: CASSFRENTEVFF. The CDR3, as DNA: TGTGCCAGCAGTTTTAGAGAAAACACTGAAGTTTTCTTT.

The chain carries TRBV6-1 and TRBJ1-6; D is perhaps TRBD1 (5 bases). Trimming stripped 6 bases from V and 0 bases from J, with 12 bases between. CDR3 size: 16 residues. CDR1 MNHNS and CDR2 SASEGT come from the germline V gene. The CDR3 here is CASSMDGGSYNSPLHF. The CDR3 DNA reads as TGTGCCAGCAGCATGGACGGGGGCTCCTATAATTCACCCCTCCACTTT.

In this sample, this clonotype turned up many times. This sequence joins TRBV10-2 and TRBJ2-2; TRBD1 or TRBD2 may be the D gene (6 bases each). V gave up 6 bases and J gave up 5 bases, with 16 bases separating them. This CDR3 is built from 15 residues. CDR1 WSHSY and CDR2 SAAADI come from the germline V gene. The CDR3 DNA reads TGCGCCAGCAGAGGGGGGATAGAGAGGACCGGGGAGCTGTTTTTT. Translated, it gives CASRGGIERTGELFF.

This clonotype appeared once. A much larger clone lies a single base off, so this may be a read error. This chain connects TRBV6-2 or TRBV6-3 to TRBJ2-7; a possible D gene is TRBD1 (5 bases). The CDR3 has 14 amino acids. Germline assignment: CDR1 MNHEY and CDR2 SVGEGT. The CDR3 spells CAGSYDSSSYEQYF. CDR3 in DNA: TGTGCCGGCAGTTACGACAGCAGCTCCTACGAGCAGTACTTC.

This clonotype was counted between two and nine times. This chain connects TRBV10-3 to TRBJ2-3; 13 nucleotides agree with TRBD2. V lost 6 bases and J lost 5; bases outside the gene matches: 11. The CDR3 extends over 17 amino acids. The germline CDR1 and CDR2 sequences are ENHRY and SYGVKD. The CDR3 DNA follows: TGTGCCATCAGAGAGACTAGCGGGGGGCGTTGGAGAGATACGCAGTATTTT. Its translation: CAIRETSGGRWRDTQYF.

In this sample, this clonotype turned up many times. The chain carries TRBV28 and TRBJ1-4; a possible D gene is TRBD1 (5 bases). The CDR3 is 14 residues long. Germline V gives CDR1 MDHEN, CDR2 SYDVKM. Trimming left V 7 bases short and J 6 bases short, with 15 bases between. CDR3 bases: TGTGCCAGCACTCCCTCGGGACCCTATGAAAAACTGTTTTTT. Translating it yields CASTPSGPYEKLFF.

This clonotype showed up just once. The chain employs TRBV6-4 and TRBJ2-3, with TRBD1 as a possible D gene (5 bases). Trimming took 4 bases from V and 0 from J, leaving 17 bases between them. The CDR3 is 17 amino acids. CDR1 is MRHNA, CDR2 SNTAGT, per germline. CDR3 in DNA: TGTGCCAGCAGTGTACAGGCCCAAGAATCTAGCACAGATACGCAGTATTTT. Translation: CASSVQAQESSTDTQYF.

The rearrangement joins TRBV12-3 or TRBV12-4 to TRBJ2-5, with TRBD2 matching 12 bases. V lost 5 bases to trimming and J lost 5 bases; unmatched junction nucleotides: 12. The CDR3 covers 17 residues. The DNA of the CDR3 is TGTGCCAGCAGTATAATCGGACTAGCGGGGTCCGGGGAGACCCAGTACTTC. It specifies CASSIIGLAGSGETQYF.

The V call is TRBV20-1, the J call TRBJ1-2; 8 positions agree with TRBD1. V trimming: 5 bases; J trimming: 4 bases; junction bases outside the gene matches: 15. The CDR3 totals 16 residues. Germline V gene data show CDR1 as DFQATT and CDR2 as SNEGSKA (reference sequence). The chain's CDR3 is CSAPLLASDRAYGYTF. As DNA, the CDR3 is TGCAGTGCTCCCCTTTTAGCGTCGGACAGGGCCTATGGCTACACCTTC.

For this clonotype: A single base is all that separates this from a far larger clone, so a read error is likely. The CDR3 loop is CASSRRGLGTEAFF. CDR3 in DNA: TGTGCCAGCAGCAGAAGGGGGCTGGGCACTGAAGCTTTCTTT. The chain couples TRBV7-3 to TRBJ1-1; 7 nucleotides match TRBD1. The V gene end was trimmed by 5 bases and the J gene end by 4 bases; junction bases not matched to a gene: 7. Germline assignment: CDR1 SGHTA and CDR2 FQGTGA. The CDR3 sequence is 14 residues long.

The sample holds many counts of this clonotype. The chain is built from TRBV12-3 or TRBV12-4 and TRBJ1-2; D is possibly TRBD1 (5 bases). Trimming removed 3 bases at V and 4 bases at J, with 9 bases between. The length of the CDR3 is 13 residues. CDR3: CASSFGTSYGYTF. In DNA, the CDR3 is TGTGCCAGCAGTTTTGGGACCAGCTATGGCTACACCTTC.

This clonotype has more than one count but fewer than ten. The rearrangement joins TRBV3-1 to TRBJ1-6; tentative D call: TRBD1 (6 bases). V dropped 0 bases and J dropped 10 bases, with 19 bases sitting between them. This CDR3 comprises 17 residues. CDR1 LGHDT and CDR2 YNNKEL come from the germline V gene (reference sequence). The CDR3 sequence: CASSQDRGRGSGSPLHF. The CDR3 bases are TGTGCCAGCAGCCAAGATAGGGGCAGGGGTTCAGGGTCACCCCTCCACTTT.

The V gene is TRBV12-3 or TRBV12-4, the J gene TRBJ1-1; 8 positions match TRBD1. There are 15 residues in the CDR3. V was pared by 0 bases and J by 3 bases, with 3 bases of the junction left unmatched. CDR3 residues: CASSLADREYTEAFF. CDR3 coding DNA: TGTGCCAGCAGTTTAGCGGACAGGGAGTACACTGAAGCTTTCTTT.

This clonotype was observed at least ten times. The V gene is TRBV20-1, the J gene TRBJ2-1; tentative D call: TRBD1 (6 bases). Per the germline V gene, CDR1 is DFQATT and CDR2 is SNEGSKA (reference sequence). The CDR3 is 12 residues long. Trimming removed 6 bases at V and 3 bases at J, with 9 bases between. CDR3 DNA sequence: TGCAGTGCGACGGACAGCTACAATGAGCAGTTCTTC. Protein: CSATDSYNEQFF.

About this clonotype: One end of the junction varies from germline; a read error may be responsible. The rearrangement uses TRBV15 and TRBJ1-1, with no clear D. CDR3 length equals 13 residues. Germline V gene data show CDR1 as LNHNV and CDR2 as YYDKDF (reference sequence). CDR3 DNA sequence: TGTGCCACCAGCAGAGCGGAGGGAGCTGAAGCTCTCTTT. Amino acid sequence: CATSRAEGAEALF.

This clonotype was recorded at least ten times. The V and J genes are TRBV3-1 and TRBJ2-1, with D hard to call. CDR3 length: 12 amino acids. The V gene lost 4 bases and the J gene lost 8 bases, with 9 bases spanning the gap. CDR1 and CDR2 from the germline V gene are LGHDT and YNNKEL (reference sequence). Here the CDR3 DNA reads TGTGCCAGCAGCCTACACTCGGATGAGCAGTTCTTC. It specifies CASSLHSDEQFF.

This clonotype was counted between two and nine times. The chain uses TRBV27 and TRBJ2-7, with D perhaps matching TRBD1 or TRBD2 (5 bases each). The V gene lost 4 bases and the J gene lost 2 bases, with 9 bases spanning the gap. CDR1 MNHEY and CDR2 SMNVEV come from the germline V gene (reference sequence). CDR3 length: 13 residues. The DNA of the CDR3 is TGTGCCAGCAGTTGGGGGAGCACCTACGAGCAGTACTTC. It codes for CASSWGSTYEQYF.

This chain connects TRBV20-1 to TRBJ1-1, with 7 bases identical to TRBD1. Germline CDR1 reads DFQATT; CDR2 reads SNEGSKA (reference sequence). The CDR3 has 13 residues. The ends lost 4 bases at V and 8 bases at J; junction bases unmatched: 10. The CDR3 region is CSATDRVGEEAFF. The CDR3 DNA is TGCAGTGCTACAGACAGGGTGGGAGAGGAAGCTTTCTTT.

This clonotype was seen repeatedly, ten times or more. The rearrangement links TRBV6-1 to TRBJ1-1; D gene uncertain. The CDR3 contains 15 residues. V shed 1 base and J shed 6 bases, with 15 bases lying between them. CDR1 MNHNS and CDR2 SASEGT come from the germline V gene. CDR3 amino acids: CASSEEASPRAEAFF. The CDR3 nucleotides are TGTGCCAGCAGTGAAGAAGCCAGCCCTAGAGCTGAAGCTTTCTTT.